This passage covers 2 T cell receptor beta chains from one sample sequenced in a study of monozygotic twins with cystic fibrosis. This table comes from immunoSEQ multiplex PCR, and its TCRdb copy is limited to in-frame clones, with some not included. The sample comprises over 9,500 clones, over 75% of which are singletons, and around 0.5% rests with the top ten. Sequencing input: blood. These TCRs come from a man between 18 and 35 years old with cystic fibrosis.

The genes are TRBV7-9 and TRBJ1-6; D is perhaps TRBD1 (5 bases). With 5 bases removed from V and 2 bases from J, the gap between germline ends came to 10 bases. There are 15 residues in the CDR3. Per the germline V gene, CDR1 is SEHNR and CDR2 is FQNEAQ (reference sequence). The CDR3 is CASSPGGAYNSPLHF. The CDR3 bases are TGTGCCAGCAGCCCGGGGGGGGCCTATAATTCACCCCTCCACTTT.

The genes are TRBV6-1 and TRBJ1-2; 9 bases line up with TRBD1. V was pared by 6 bases and J by 6 bases, with 11 bases of the junction left unmatched. The germline V gene encodes CDR1 MNHNS and CDR2 SASEGT. There are 15 residues in the CDR3. CDR3 protein: CASSLTVQGAHGYTF. CDR3 nucleotide sequence: TGTGCCAGCAGCCTTACGGTACAGGGGGCACATGGCTACACCTTC.